The clone carrying this TCR beta chain has a count of ten or more. These data originate in a study of human T cells and chemical hapten exposure. TCRdb reprocessed the RACE reads with MiXCR, giving one entry per CDR3 protein. This sample yields tens of thousands of distinct CDR3 sequences, of which 11% are seen a single time; over 4% belongs to the top ten. Noted time point: pre-sensitization, week 0. The treatment was: therapeutic diphenylcyclopropenone sensitization with weekly scalp DPC. The specimen was whole blood, collected in connection with sensitization to the hapten diphenylcyclopropenone (DPC). The sequence was collected from a woman aged 45-59 years with alopecia areata. Some clones in this sample may be carry-over from other donors' samples.

CDR3 in DNA: TGTGCCAGCAGTGAATTGGGTTGGACGTTTACGAACACTGAAGCTTTCTTT. It specifies CASSELGWTFTNTEAFF. V gene TRBV6-1 combines with J gene TRBJ1-1; D is unclear. CDR1 and CDR2 from the germline V gene are MNHNS and SASEGT. V shed 2 bases and J shed 1 base, with 17 bases lying between them. The CDR3 is 17 residues long.